Listed below are T cell receptor beta chains from one sample, sequenced in a study of blood T cell repertoires in COVID-19. The data were produced by immunoSEQ multiplex PCR, yet TCRdb's version contains in-frame clones alone and is incomplete. The sample has some 200,000 clones, 84% seen once. Sample: peripheral blood. All receptors derive from a woman between 65 and 79 years old with COVID-19, enrolled during active disease. The CDR3 runs from the conserved cysteine through the conserved F or W. A D gene is named only where the DNA matches it firmly. Clone sizes are given selectively: once, few, many, or a class where the clone is expanded.

size: .
D: .
V: TRBV19
J: TRBJ2-3
CDR3: CASSIFISSDTQYF
DNA: TGTGCCAGTAGTATTTTTATTAGCTCAGATACGCAGTATTTT

size: .
D: TRBD1
V: TRBV7-3
J: TRBJ2-4
CDR3: CASSLTARGPGIQYF
DNA: TGTGCCAGCAGCTTAACGGCCAGGGGGCCGGGTATTCAGTACTTC

size: once
D: .
V: TRBV21-1
J: TRBJ2-3
CDR3: CASSPQRGGTSGRTDTQYF
DNA: TGTGCCAGCAGCCCACAGCGGGGGGGGACTAGCGGGAGAACAGATACGCAGTATTTT

size: .
D: .
V: TRBV19
J: TRBJ1-2
CDR3: CASSMGGNYGYTF
DNA: TGTGCCAGTAGTATGGGGGGTAACTATGGCTACACCTTC

size: .
D: TRBD1
V: TRBV28
J: TRBJ1-2
CDR3: CASASGTVYGYTF
DNA: TGTGCCAGCGCTTCAGGGACAGTCTATGGCTACACCTTC

size: .
D: TRBD1
V: TRBV7-3
J: TRBJ1-1
CDR3: CASSPTGQGIGTEAFF
DNA: TGTGCCAGCAGCCCAACGGGACAGGGAATTGGCACTGAAGCTTTCTTT

size: .
D: TRBD2
V: TRBV7-8
J: TRBJ2-1
CDR3: CASSLTSYREQFF
DNA: TGTGCCAGCAGCTTGACTAGCTATCGGGAGCAGTTCTTC

size: .
D: TRBD1
V: TRBV19
J: TRBJ1-4
CDR3: CASSATGGSRKLFF
DNA: TGTGCCAGTAGTGCAACAGGGGGTTCTAGGAAACTGTTTTTT

size: once
D: TRBD2
V: TRBV5-6
J: TRBJ2-1
CDR3: CASSLGGASGSIYNEQFF
DNA: TGTGCCAGCAGCTTGGGTGGTGCCAGCGGGAGCATATACAATGAGCAGTTCTTC

size: .
D: TRBD1
V: TRBV28
J: TRBJ2-7
CDR3: CASSTIKTGEQYF
DNA: TGTGCCAGCAGCACTATCAAGACAGGGGAGCAGTACTTC

size: .
D: .
V: TRBV12-3/TRBV12-4
J: TRBJ1-6
CDR3: CASSFGGPLHF
DNA: TGTGCCAGCAGTTTCGGAGGGCCCCTCCACTTT

size: .
D: TRBD1
V: TRBV6-5
J: TRBJ1-1
CDR3: CASSYGQGFSAEAFF
DNA: TGTGCCAGCAGTTACGGACAGGGGTTTAGTGCAGAAGCTTTCTTT

size: .
D: .
V: TRBV3-1/TRBV3-2
J: TRBJ1-2
CDR3: CASSQVQRGYTF
DNA: TGTGCCAGCAGCCAAGTACAGAGAGGCTACACCTTC

size: .
D: .
V: TRBV4-2
J: TRBJ1-1
CDR3: CASSQSEGENTEAFF
DNA: TGTGCCAGCAGCCAAAGTGAGGGAGAGAACACTGAAGCTTTCTTT

size: .
D: .
V: TRBV5-1
J: TRBJ1-6
CDR3: CASRRWESSYNSPLHF
DNA: TGCGCCAGCAGGCGGTGGGAGAGCTCCTATAATTCACCCCTCCACTTT

size: .
D: TRBD1
V: TRBV6-5
J: TRBJ2-2
CDR3: CASSLQGAGGELFF
DNA: TGTGCCAGCAGTCTCCAGGGGGCGGGCGGGGAGCTGTTTTTT

size: .
D: .
V: TRBV3-1/TRBV3-2
J: TRBJ2-7
CDR3: CASSQRYEQYF
DNA: TGTGCCAGCAGCCAACGCTACGAGCAGTACTTC

size: .
D: TRBD2
V: TRBV7-9
J: TRBJ2-1
CDR3: CASSPSGRVGNEQFF
DNA: TGTGCCAGCAGCCCTAGCGGGAGGGTCGGAAATGAGCAGTTCTTC

size: .
D: .
V: TRBV7-2
J: TRBJ2-3
CDR3: CASSLGQGYSTDTQYF
DNA: TGTGCCAGCAGCTTAGGCCAGGGCTATAGCACAGATACGCAGTATTTT

size: .
D: TRBD1
V: TRBV27
J: TRBJ2-3
CDR3: CASSPQGAGTQYF
DNA: TGTGCCAGCAGTCCCCAGGGGGCTGGTACGCAGTATTTT

size: .
D: .
V: TRBV5-1
J: TRBJ1-1
CDR3: CASSPPGAEAFF
DNA: TGCGCCAGCAGCCCCCCCGGGGCTGAAGCTTTCTTT

size: .
D: TRBD1
V: TRBV7-2
J: TRBJ1-4
CDR3: CASSSQGQPNEKLFF
DNA: TGTGCCAGCAGCTCACAGGGGCAACCTAATGAAAAACTGTTTTTT

size: .
D: .
V: TRBV6-5
J: TRBJ2-4
CDR3: CASTQGNIQYF
DNA: TGTGCCAGCACCCAGGGAAACATTCAGTACTTC

size: .
D: TRBD1
V: TRBV3-1/TRBV3-2
J: TRBJ2-1
CDR3: CASSQDPRTGRDEQFF
DNA: TGTGCCAGCAGCCAAGACCCCCGGACAGGTCGCGATGAGCAGTTCTTC

size: .
D: .
V: TRBV6-5
J: TRBJ1-5
CDR3: CASTPQAHSNQPQHF
DNA: TGTGCCAGCACCCCCCAAGCCCATAGCAATCAGCCCCAGCATTTT

size: .
D: TRBD2
V: TRBV3-1/TRBV3-2
J: TRBJ2-1
CDR3: CASSQAPTTSGGTEQFF
DNA: TGTGCCAGCAGCCAAGCGCCGACGACTAGCGGGGGGACTGAGCAGTTCTTC

size: .
D: .
V: TRBV12-3/TRBV12-4
J: TRBJ2-7
CDR3: CASSFTGIHEQYF
DNA: TGTGCCAGCAGTTTTACGGGAATCCACGAGCAGTACTTC

size: .
D: TRBD1
V: TRBV19
J: TRBJ2-1
CDR3: CASSKGAAADNEQFF
DNA: TGTGCCAGTAGTAAGGGGGCCGCAGCAGACAATGAGCAGTTCTTC

size: .
D: TRBD1
V: TRBV24-1
J: TRBJ1-5
CDR3: CATTGGGNQPQHF
DNA: TGTGCCACGACAGGGGGCGGCAATCAGCCCCAGCATTTT

size: .
D: .
V: TRBV11-2
J: TRBJ1-1
CDR3: CASSLDRVGGKAFF
DNA: TGTGCCAGCAGCTTAGATAGGGTTGGGGGGAAAGCTTTCTTT

size: .
D: .
V: TRBV7-8
J: TRBJ2-7
CDR3: CASSPVPGFYEQYF
DNA: TGTGCCAGCAGTCCGGTCCCCGGTTTCTACGAGCAGTACTTC

size: .
D: TRBD2
V: TRBV7-9
J: TRBJ2-3
CDR3: CASSTSGSTDTQYF
DNA: TGTGCCAGCAGTACTAGCGGGAGTACAGATACGCAGTATTTT

size: .
D: TRBD2
V: TRBV28
J: TRBJ2-1
CDR3: CASSSGGKSYNEQFF
DNA: TGTGCCAGCAGTTCGGGAGGGAAATCCTACAATGAGCAGTTCTTC

size: .
D: .
V: TRBV5-1
J: TRBJ1-1
CDR3: CASSLEGRGTEAFF
DNA: TGCGCCAGCAGCTTGGAAGGGCGGGGGACTGAAGCTTTCTTT

size: .
D: TRBD2
V: TRBV4-2
J: TRBJ2-3
CDR3: CASSQVAGSTDTQYF
DNA: TGTGCCAGCAGCCAAGTAGCGGGGTCCACAGATACGCAGTATTTT

size: once
D: .
V: TRBV6-6
J: TRBJ2-7
CDR3: CASSYSQGEQYF
DNA: TGTGCCAGCAGTTATTCGCAGGGGGAGCAGTACTTC

size: .
D: TRBD2
V: TRBV6-5
J: TRBJ2-2
CDR3: CASTPGGSGELFF
DNA: TGTGCCAGCACCCCGGGAGGCAGCGGGGAGCTGTTTTTT

size: .
D: .
V: TRBV5-1
J: TRBJ1-3
CDR3: CASSLFPAGNTIYF
DNA: TGCGCCAGCAGCTTGTTTCCAGCTGGAAACACCATATATTTT

size: .
D: TRBD1
V: TRBV28
J: TRBJ1-3
CDR3: CASSPKTLIRDSGPNTIYF
DNA: TGTGCCAGCAGTCCGAAAACCCTTATCCGGGACAGTGGTCCGAACACCATATATTTT

size: few
D: .
V: TRBV4-2
J: TRBJ2-7
CDR3: CASSQSRGGEQYF
DNA: TGTGCCAGCAGCCAATCTCGAGGTGGCGAGCAGTACTTC

size: .
D: .
V: TRBV24-1
J: TRBJ2-1
CDR3: CATSGRGINEQFF
DNA: TGTGCCACCAGTGGGAGAGGGATCAATGAGCAGTTCTTC

size: .
D: .
V: TRBV12-3/TRBV12-4
J: TRBJ2-3
CDR3: CASSFWPRSKYF
DNA: TGTGCCAGCAGTTTCTGGCCCCGCTCGAAGTATTTT

size: .
D: .
V: TRBV20-1
J: TRBJ2-2
CDR3: CSASPGVRVTGELFF
DNA: TGCAGTGCTAGTCCCGGAGTCAGAGTCACCGGGGAGCTGTTTTTT

size: .
D: .
V: TRBV28
J: TRBJ1-2
CDR3: CASSAEGHTNYGYTF
DNA: TGTGCCAGCAGTGCCGAGGGACACACTAACTATGGCTACACCTTC

size: few
D: TRBD2
V: TRBV4-1
J: TRBJ2-2
CDR3: CASSQTPGTRNTGELFF
DNA: TGCGCCAGCAGCCAGACCCCCGGGACTAGGAACACCGGGGAGCTGTTTTTT

size: .
D: .
V: TRBV27
J: TRBJ1-1
CDR3: CASSLGGVQGGGKNTEAFF
DNA: TGTGCCAGCAGTTTAGGTGGGGTGCAGGGAGGTGGTAAGAACACTGAAGCTTTCTTT

size: .
D: .
V: TRBV19
J: TRBJ2-1
CDR3: CASRHRGYNEQFF
DNA: TGTGCCAGTAGACATCGGGGGTACAATGAGCAGTTCTTC

size: .
D: TRBD1
V: TRBV2
J: TRBJ1-4
CDR3: CASNRDRSNEKLFF
DNA: TGTGCCAGCAACCGGGACAGAAGTAATGAAAAACTGTTTTTT

size: .
D: TRBD1
V: TRBV2
J: TRBJ2-7
CDR3: CAILSGQLSYEQYF
DNA: TGTGCCATACTCTCGGGACAGCTCTCCTACGAGCAGTACTTC

size: .
D: .
V: TRBV15
J: TRBJ2-1
CDR3: CATSRDGGGRYNEQFF
DNA: TGTGCCACCAGCAGAGATGGGGGGGGCCGCTACAATGAGCAGTTCTTC

size: .
D: .
V: TRBV5-6
J: TRBJ1-2
CDR3: CASSDVLGRLEYGYTF
DNA: TGTGCCAGCAGCGATGTTTTGGGTAGACTGGAGTATGGCTACACCTTC

size: once
D: .
V: TRBV12-3/TRBV12-4
J: TRBJ2-1
CDR3: CASSLTNPNEQFF
DNA: TGTGCCAGCAGCTTGACTAACCCCAATGAGCAGTTCTTC

size: .
D: TRBD1
V: TRBV5-6
J: TRBJ2-3
CDR3: CASSRGTGSILDTQYF
DNA: TGTGCCAGCAGCCGCGGGACAGGGTCGATATTGGATACGCAGTATTTT

size: .
D: .
V: TRBV30
J: TRBJ1-2
CDR3: CAWSTSGVDYGYTF
DNA: TGTGCCTGGAGTACCTCAGGGGTGGACTATGGCTACACCTTC

size: .
D: .
V: TRBV5-1
J: TRBJ1-1
CDR3: CASSADSYTEAFF
DNA: TGCGCCAGCAGCGCCGACAGTTACACTGAAGCTTTCTTT

size: .
D: TRBD2
V: TRBV27
J: TRBJ2-1
CDR3: CASLPPRTSGRAHDNEQFF
DNA: TGTGCCAGCCTTCCCCCCCGGACTAGCGGGAGGGCCCACGACAATGAGCAGTTCTTC